This T cell receptor (beta chain) was captured by sequencing in a study of T cell responses to AZD1222 COVID-19 vaccine. Sequenced by immunoSEQ multiplex PCR; TCRdb stores in-frame clones only, minus some. The table lists some 120,000 clones, about 90% of them singletons. The sequence was obtained from an adult in good health. The sequences come from peripheral blood, collected on day 0 of AZD1222 vaccination.

In DNA form, the CDR3 reads TGCGCCAGCAGCCAAGATTCCGGGATCCCGTTGGGAGGCTACACCTTC. Its protein product is CASSQDSGIPLGGYTF. This chain uses TRBV4-1 with TRBJ1-2, with unresolved D. The germline V gene has CDR1 MGHRA and CDR2 YSYEKL. V was trimmed by 0 bases and J by 8 bases, leaving 19 bases between them. The CDR3 is made up of 16 amino acids.